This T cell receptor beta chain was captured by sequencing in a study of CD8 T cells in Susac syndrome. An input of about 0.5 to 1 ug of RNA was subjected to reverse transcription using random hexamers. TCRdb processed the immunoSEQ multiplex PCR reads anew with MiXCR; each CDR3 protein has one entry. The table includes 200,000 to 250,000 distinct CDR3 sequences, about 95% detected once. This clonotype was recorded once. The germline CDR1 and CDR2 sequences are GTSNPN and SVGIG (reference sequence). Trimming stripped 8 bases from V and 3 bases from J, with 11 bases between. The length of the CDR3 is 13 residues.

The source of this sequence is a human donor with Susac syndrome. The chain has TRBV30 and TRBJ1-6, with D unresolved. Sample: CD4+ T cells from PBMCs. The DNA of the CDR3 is TGTGCCATGTCCGGGAGCTATAATTCACCCCTCCACTTT. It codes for CAMSGSYNSPLHF.